These 14 T cell receptor beta chains were all obtained from the same sample, sequenced in a study of T cells in Graves' hyperthyroidism and ophthalmopathy. Authors of the study amplified TCR beta CDR3 regions from RNA transcripts. Initially, a first-round RT-PCR of the TCR CDR3 employed the HTBI primer set. TCRdb reprocessed the multiplex PCR reads via MiXCR and lists one record per CDR3 protein. The data contain roughly 580,000 distinct CDR3 sequences, roughly 50% of them singletons. The sample taken for sequencing was peripheral blood or thyroid tissue (not recorded which). The receptors here all came from a woman between 18 and 30 years old with Graves' hyperthyroidism.

This clonotype came up many times. V usage is TRBV25-1 and J usage is TRBJ2-5, with 9 nucleotides matching TRBD2. The CDR3 has 15 amino acids. V was clipped by 3 bases and J by 1 base; unmatched bases: 3. Germline CDR1 and CDR2: MGHDK and SYGVNS. CDR3 in DNA: TGTGCCAGCAGTGATGAACTAGCGGGCCAAGAGACCCAGTACTTC. Amino acid sequence: CASSDELAGQETQYF.

This clonotype was found many times. V usage is TRBV19 and J usage is TRBJ1-5; TRBD1 might be the D (6 bases). V was trimmed by 3 bases and J by 6 bases, leaving 9 bases between them. The CDR3 has 13 amino acids. Germline values: CDR1 LNHDA, CDR2 SQIVND (reference sequence). The CDR3 sequence: CASSIGGTQPQHF. The CDR3, as DNA: TGTGCCAGTAGTATCGGGGGCACTCAGCCCCAGCATTTT.

The rearrangement joins TRBV14 to TRBJ1-2; D not certain. Trimming removed 0 bases at V and 0 bases at J, with 8 bases between. This CDR3 region has 15 residues. CDR1 is SGHDN, CDR2 FVKESK, per germline. CDR3 region: CASSQDPATNYGYTF. CDR3 in DNA: TGTGCCAGCAGCCAAGATCCCGCCACTAACTATGGCTACACCTTC. The full variable domain, its missing parts supplied by reference TRBV14 and TRBJ1-2, is EAGVTQFPSHSVIEKGQTVTLRCDPISGHDNLYWYRRVMGKEIKFLLHFVKESKQDESGMPNNRFLAERTGGTYSTLKVQPAELEDSGVYFCASSQDPATNYGYTFGSGTRLTVV.

Regarding this clonotype: This may be a read error, as it is one base from a much larger clone. V and J are TRBV10-3 and TRBJ2-6; D may be TRBD2 (5 bases). The CDR3 extends over 13 amino acids. V was trimmed by 6 bases and J by 3 bases, leaving 6 bases between them. CDR1 is ENHRY, CDR2 SYGVKD, per germline. CDR3 amino acids: CAIREDGANVLTF. CDR3 DNA sequence: TGTGCCATCAGGGAGGATGGGGCCAACGTCCTGACTTTC.

V is TRBV2 and J is TRBJ1-6; D gene ambiguous. The CDR3 is made up of 14 amino acids. With 5 bases removed from V and 4 bases from J, the gap between germline ends came to 9 bases. Germline V gene sequence: CDR1 SNHLY, CDR2 FYNNEI. CDR3 protein: CASSYRNYNSPLHF. The CDR3 DNA sequence: TGTGCCAGCAGTTACAGAAATTATAATTCACCCCTCCACTTT.

This clonotype came up many times. This CDR3 reads CASSPSQYQPQHF. The CDR3 DNA is TGTGCCAGCAGCCCCTCCCAATACCAGCCCCAGCATTTT. This chain links TRBV7-6 with TRBJ1-5, with D uncertain. Trimming removed 5 bases from V and 7 bases from J, with 12 bases in between. The CDR3 sequence is 13 residues long. Germline lookup yields CDR1 SGHVS and CDR2 FNYEAQ.

The chain couples TRBV4-1 to TRBJ2-5; D perhaps matches TRBD1 (6 bases). The germline V gene encodes CDR1 MGHRA and CDR2 YSYEKL. The CDR3 length is 14 residues. V was pared by 0 bases and J by 6 bases, with 11 bases between. CDR3 sequence: CASSQDYREQTQYF. CDR3 nucleotide sequence: TGCGCCAGCAGCCAAGATTACAGGGAGCAGACCCAGTACTTC.

V is TRBV7-9 and J is TRBJ1-1; D is possibly TRBD1 (5 bases). CDR1 is SEHNR, CDR2 FQNEAQ, per germline (reference sequence). This CDR3 comprises 12 residues. Trimming cost V 1 base and J 11 bases, with 11 bases left between them. The CDR3 DNA is TGTGCCAGCAGCTTAGAGGCAGGGTTGGCTTTCTTT. This sequence encodes CASSLEAGLAFF.

A remark on this clonotype: The conserved final phenylalanine or tryptophan is absent from the CDR3, which likely points to a read error. This chain joins TRBV2 and TRBJ1-1; D gene unclear. Germline CDR1 reads SNHLY; CDR2 reads FYNNEI. This CDR3 comprises 12 residues. V lost 8 bases to trimming and J lost 1 base, with 8 bases between them. CDR3 in DNA: TGTGCCAGCCGGGCCCAGAACACTGAAGCTTTCCTT. Its translation is CASRAQNTEAFL.

The rearrangement uses TRBV20-1 and TRBJ1-1; possibly TRBD1 for D (6 bases). Trimming cost V 4 bases and J 3 bases, with 12 bases left between them. The germline CDR1 and CDR2 sequences are DFQATT and SNEGSKA (reference sequence). The CDR3 contains 13 residues. The CDR3 DNA reads TGCAGTGCTATGGGGGGCCGGGACACTGAAGCTTTCTTT. As protein: CSAMGGRDTEAFF.

The sample holds a few counts of this clonotype. CDR3 in DNA: TGTGCCAGCAGCCAAGATGGCGAGCAGTACTTC. It codes for CASSQDGEQYF. V and J are TRBV7-9 and TRBJ2-7; no definite D call. The germline CDR1 and CDR2 sequences are SEHNR and FQNEAQ (reference sequence). V lost 5 bases, J lost 6 bases, and 8 bases lay in between. CDR3 length equals 11 residues.

The chain joins TRBV25-1 to TRBJ2-5; 10 positions match TRBD1. Germline values: CDR1 MGHDK, CDR2 SYGVNS. This CDR3 contains 15 residues. V gave up 2 bases and J gave up 5 bases; unmatched junction bases: 5. The CDR3 DNA sequence: TGTGCCAGCAGTGAACAGGGGACAGGGGACGAGACCCAGTACTTC. Encoded protein: CASSEQGTGDETQYF.

The rearrangement uses TRBV7-6 and TRBJ1-1; D gene uncertain. The CDR3 has 12 amino acids. Germline V gene data show CDR1 as SGHVS and CDR2 as FNYEAQ. The CDR3 region is CANPQENTEAFF. CDR3 nucleotides: TGTGCTAACCCCCAAGAAAACACTGAAGCTTTCTTT. The full variable domain, its missing parts supplied by reference TRBV7-6 and TRBJ1-1, is GAGVSQSPRYKVTKRGQDVALRCDPISGHVSLYWYRQALGQGPEFLTYFNYEAQQDKSGLPNDRFSAERPEGSISTLTIQRTEQRDSAMYRCANPQENTEAFFGQGTRLTVV.

This clonotype appeared many times. An end of the junction differs from the germline gene, which may be a read error. V usage is TRBV20-1 and J usage is TRBJ2-7; D is unresolved. Germline V lookup: CDR1 DFQATT, CDR2 SNEGSKA (reference sequence). The CDR3 has 11 amino acids. For the CDR3, the DNA is TGCAGTGCTAGGATATCCTCCGAGCAGTACTTC. Protein sequence: CSARISSEQYF.